This T cell receptor (beta chain) was identified in a study of blood T cell repertoires in COVID-19. With 6 bases removed from V and 2 bases from J, the gap between germline ends came to 15 bases. Germline V gives CDR1 SNHLY, CDR2 FYNNEI. The CDR3 extends over 15 amino acids. Sequencing was performed with immunoSEQ multiplex PCR; in TCRdb, only in-frame clones are kept and a portion is missing. The sample holds over 90,000 clones, more than 85% seen once. This clonotype was sampled from a man aged 18 to 29 with acute or convalescent COVID-19. Sample: peripheral blood. The chain has TRBV2 and TRBJ2-3; weak D call: TRBD1 (5 bases). The CDR3 is CASRDRLKITDTQYF. For the CDR3, the DNA is TGTGCCAGCAGAGACAGATTGAAGATCACAGATACGCAGTATTTT.